The rows below give T cell receptor beta chains drawn from one sample of a study of T-cell reconstitution after alpha-beta-depleted transplantation in children. A single record per CDR3 protein comes from TCRdb applying MiXCR to the PCR reads. The table lists roughly 400,000 distinct CDR3 sequences, roughly 43% of them singletons. Here the sequenced sample was PBMCs, taken before TCRalphabeta/CD19-depleted stem cell transplant. The receptors stem from a girl between 2 and 10 years old with aplastic anemia, due to receive a stem cell transplant. CDR3s include the opening cysteine and the closing phenylalanine or tryptophan. A D gene is named only where the DNA matches it firmly. Clone size appears in some rows only: once, few, many, or a class for an expanded clone.

clone_size d_call v_call cdr3_aa
many NA TRBV14 CASSQDRNYGYTF
NA NA TRBV29-1 CSVRTVASYNEQFF
NA TRBD2 TRBV5-1 CASSLGTSGISTDTQYF
few NA TRBV3-1 CASSQDPRGNEQFF
few TRBD2 TRBV20-1 CSARDGGSSYNEQFF
few NA TRBV7-9 CASSLTGFGEKLFF
NA TRBD1 TRBV4-2 CASSQSGQEDYGYTF
many TRBD2 TRBV7-8 CASSLTPSGRAGFF
NA NA TRBV7-9 CASSLANTYYQETQYF
few TRBD2 TRBV5-6 CASSLVSVRTSGRAWTDTQYF
NA TRBD2 TRBV5-5 CASSLKAGEADTQYF
NA NA TRBV29-1 CSVEDLRGGYEQYF
NA TRBD1 TRBV28 CASSPPGQVANYGYTF
few TRBD2 TRBV20-1 CSARDGASGSTDTQYF
NA NA TRBV20-1 CSAKPQGVRVQETQYF
many NA TRBV20-1 CSAPHGGGINYGYTF
NA NA TRBV4-2 CASSQATTGYEQYF
NA NA TRBV10-2 CASSETQSLVMNTEAFF
few TRBD2 TRBV3-1 CASSPYRGVETQYF
NA NA TRBV7-9 CASRSGVGVGVWNEQFF
NA NA TRBV12-3/TRBV12-4 CASSSLRGSTDTQYF
NA NA TRBV20-1 CSARPQTGLTQYF
NA NA TRBV6-1 CASSDGGTGDTQYF
NA NA TRBV20-1 CSARPDSAYEQYF
many TRBD1 TRBV5-1 CASSSTGAEQYF
NA TRBD1 TRBV5-5 CASSFQGAKETQYF
NA NA TRBV18 CASSPRLGRGGDEQFF
many TRBD2 TRBV12-3/TRBV12-4 CASRARGLAGGSNYEQYF
few NA TRBV19 CARSPGRTIEETQYF
NA NA TRBV24-1 CAVRPNTGELFF
NA TRBD1 TRBV29-1 CSVKTGGNTEAFF
NA NA TRBV12-3/TRBV12-4 CASSMSGYEQYF
once NA TRBV7-8 CASSLEPLGTEAFF
NA NA TRBV29-1 CSVITGDIYEQYF
NA TRBD1 TRBV7-2 CASSRTGNSYNEQFF
many TRBD1 TRBV5-6 CASSLAGTAGYF
few TRBD1 TRBV28 CATVSTGTGTYEQYF
NA TRBD1 TRBV20-1 CSAATGTYEQYF
NA NA TRBV18 CVSSLLDNQPQHF
NA NA TRBV12-3/TRBV12-4 CASKVGRTGELFF
few TRBD1 TRBV6-5 CASSYSTGGETQYF
NA TRBD1 TRBV5-6 CASSGRGQGRYEQYF
NA NA TRBV5-1 CASSEQFHEQYF
NA NA TRBV5-5 CASSLEGDTPEQYF
NA NA TRBV28 CASSLPTVYGYTF
NA NA TRBV20-1 CSAIRANSGNTIYF
many TRBD1 TRBV20-1 CSAREGKGARTDTQYF
NA TRBD2 TRBV27 CAGGSTSGNEQFF
few NA TRBV3-1 CASSHGGLGANVLTF
NA NA TRBV5-1 CASSSQAGQNTEAFF
many NA TRBV10-2 CASDDNGGEQFF
few TRBD1 TRBV5-5 CASRSAAGGQDEQYF
NA NA TRBV6-5 CASIYSIPQGRFGETQYF
many NA TRBV5-1 CASSLEQATGRSFF
NA NA TRBV9 CASSPGPKGTEAFF
NA NA TRBV27 CASSGSRNTEAFF
once TRBD2 TRBV20-1 CSASRGVEGEQYF
NA NA TRBV7-8 CASSLEGRSSYNEQFF
NA NA TRBV20-1 CSALPDILVLQPQHF